The clone carrying this TCR beta chain was picked up one time. Per the original data handling: Estimates of nucleated cell counts were drawn from the amplification of reference gene primers. The repertoire was sequenced with immunoSEQ multiplex PCR; TCRdb's copy has only in-frame clones and lacks some. Clone size and V and J calls were adopted from that table, with D and trimming inferred from the DNA. The sample carries about 180,000 clones, approximately 87% recorded once. Trimming pared 0 bases from V and 12 bases from J, leaving 16 bases between. Germline V gene data show CDR1 as SGHDT and CDR2 as YYEEEE. The CDR3 covers 13 residues. The data were obtained in a study of blood T cell repertoires in COVID-19.

The sequenced sample consisted of peripheral blood. V usage is TRBV5-6 and J usage is TRBJ2-7; D gene uncertain. This TCR came from a woman in her seventies with COVID-19, enrolled during active disease. The DNA of the CDR3 is TGTGCCAGCAGCTTGGGTCCGAGCCTCCCACCGTACTTC. Encoded protein: CASSLGPSLPPYF.